This T cell receptor (beta chain) emerged from a study of blood T cell repertoires in COVID-19. On the study more broadly: T cells, B-cell-depleted T cells, or PBMCs supplied cDNA or gDNA.

Original handling: Amplification from reference gene primers served as the basis for estimated nucleated cell counts. Only in-frame clones appear in the TCRdb table, and some are missing; sequencing was by immunoSEQ multiplex PCR. That table is the source of V, J and clone size, and D and trimming were worked out from the DNA. The sample lists about 69,000 clones, approximately 79% occurring once. Germline CDR1 is MDHEN and CDR2 is SYDVKM. The CDR3 loop spans 14 amino acids. Germline trimming cut 10 bases from V and 2 bases from J; bases unmatched to any gene: 6. The genes are TRBV28 and TRBJ1-3; 9 bases map to TRBD1. The TCR originated in a human donor in a cohort sampled during active COVID-19. The sequenced sample consisted of peripheral blood. The chain's CDR3 is CATSTGGTGNTIYF. CDR3 DNA sequence: TGTGCCACCTCTACAGGGGGCACTGGAAACACCATATATTTT.